This TCR beta chain was obtained from a study of sequential checkpoint blockade in melanoma. Study-level information: Patients were randomized 1:1 to nivolumab-then-ipilimumab or ipilimumab-then-nivolumab first-line. Both treatment sequences were followed by maintenance nivolumab.

This table comes from immunoSEQ multiplex PCR, and its TCRdb copy is limited to in-frame clones, with some not included. The sample lists approximately 8,800 clones; around three fifths were seen once. Treatment meaning: randomized to nivolumab then ipilimumab (arm A) or the reverse (arm B). From thawed PBMCs, live CD3+CD8+ cells negative for CD19 and CD56 were sorted. The V end was cut by 10 bases, the J end by 3 bases, with 16 bases between. The CDR3 has 13 residues. Germline assignment: CDR1 MNHNS and CDR2 SASEGT. This chain links TRBV6-1 with TRBJ2-7; D might be TRBD2 (6 bases). The sequence was obtained from a human donor with melanoma. Sequencing used CD8+ T cells sorted from blood (inferred from file names), obtained from a patient given nivolumab and ipilimumab in sequence. The chain's CDR3 is CATLFGEVYEQYF. CDR3 DNA: TGTGCCACCCTGTTTGGGGAGGTCTACGAGCAGTACTTC.